Following are 28 T cell receptor beta chains from one sample sequenced in a study of OX40 agonist ivuxolimab in advanced cancers. The repertoire was sequenced with immunoSEQ multiplex PCR; TCRdb's copy has only in-frame clones and lacks some. The data contain 150,000 to 170,000 clones, 90% to 95% of them singletons. The sample here was CD4+ or CD8+ T cells sorted from blood, taken in a trial of the OX40 agonist ivuxolimab. These receptors were obtained from an adult with an advanced solid tumor such as melanoma, head and neck, liver or kidney cancer.

The rearrangement uses TRBV9 and TRBJ2-4; possibly TRBD2 for D (5 bases). Trimming removed 4 bases at V and 7 bases at J, with 15 bases between. Germline V gene data show CDR1 as SGDLS and CDR2 as YYNGEE. This CDR3 is built from 14 residues. DNA of the CDR3: TGTGCCAGCAGCCCTCAACTAGGTTGGAACATTCAGTACTTC. It codes for CASSPQLGWNIQYF.

The rearrangement uses TRBV4-3 and TRBJ2-5, with 10 bases that match TRBD2. Germline CDR1 and CDR2: LGHNA and YSLEER. This CDR3 is 14 amino acids long. V shed 3 bases and J 3 bases; nucleotides not matched to a gene: 1. The CDR3 DNA is TGCGCCAGCAGCCACGGACTAGCGGAAGAGACCCAGTACTTC. Amino acid sequence: CASSHGLAEETQYF.

The CDR3 nucleotides read TGCGCCAGCAGCTCGGGGCCCAGGGGGAACTACTACGAGCAGTACTTC. Translating it yields CASSSGPRGNYYEQYF. The chain is built from TRBV4-3 and TRBJ2-7, with 7 bases fitting TRBD1. Trimming took 5 bases from V and 3 from J; bases not matched to a gene: 13. This CDR3 has 16 amino acids. Germline V CDR1 and CDR2: LGHNA, YSLEER.

This chain links TRBV18 with TRBJ2-6; D unclear. The length of the CDR3 is 15 residues. Trimming removed 2 bases from V and 0 bases from J, with 5 bases in between. The germline V gene has CDR1 KGHSH and CDR2 LQKENI. For the CDR3, the DNA is TGTGCCAGCTCACCAGTCGACTCTGGGGCCAACGTCCTGACTTTC. It codes for CASSPVDSGANVLTF.

The chain has TRBV29-1 and TRBJ2-5; 9 bases match TRBD1. V was pared by 7 bases and J by 4 bases, with 4 bases of the junction left unmatched. The CDR3 loop spans 12 amino acids. The germline V gene has CDR1 SQVTM and CDR2 ANQGSEA. CDR3 sequence: CSAGQGRETQYF. Here the CDR3 DNA reads TGCAGCGCTGGACAGGGGCGAGAGACCCAGTACTTC.

The genes are TRBV11-3 and TRBJ1-3, with unresolved D. The CDR3 extends over 16 amino acids. The V end lost 0 bases, the J end lost 0 bases, and 9 bases lay between the germline ends. Germline V gene lookup returns CDR1 SGHNT and CDR2 YENEEA. The CDR3 protein is CASSLESTSSGNTIYF. DNA of the CDR3: TGTGCCAGCAGCTTAGAGTCGACGAGCTCTGGAAACACCATATATTTT. The variable domain in full, completed from reference TRBV11-3 and TRBJ1-3, reads EAGVVQSPRYKIIEKKQPVAFWCNPISGHNTLYWYLQNLGQGPELLIRYENEEAVDDSQLPKDRFSAERLKGVDSTLKIQPAELGDSAVYLCASSLESTSSGNTIYFGEGSWLTVV.

V usage is TRBV7-8 and J usage is TRBJ2-3; TRBD1 matches at 10 bases. The trim removed 3 bases at V and 7 bases at J, leaving 10 bases unmatched. The CDR3 runs to 16 residues. From germline, CDR1 is SGHVS and CDR2 FQNEAQ. CDR3 region: CASSFFPGQGSNTQYF. As DNA, the CDR3 is TGTGCCAGCAGCTTTTTCCCGGGACAGGGGTCAAATACGCAGTATTTT.

This chain links TRBV28 with TRBJ2-7; maybe TRBD1 (6 bases). Deletions cut 8 bases from V and 9 bases from J, with 26 bases between. The CDR3 runs 15 residues. Germline CDR1 and CDR2: MDHEN and SYDVKM. CDR3 in amino acids: CASGSTGFGTLRQYF. The CDR3 nucleotides read TGTGCCAGCGGATCTACAGGGTTTGGGACCCTCAGGCAGTACTTC.

V usage is TRBV28 and J usage is TRBJ2-7; the match to TRBD1 covers 9 bases. CDR1 MDHEN and CDR2 SYDVKM come from the germline V gene. The V gene end was trimmed by 2 bases and the J gene end by 5 bases; junction bases not matched to a gene: 7. The CDR3 totals 15 residues. The CDR3 coding sequence is TGTGCCAGCAGTTTAGCGGGGACAGGGACCGACGAGCAGTACTTC. Residues: CASSLAGTGTDEQYF.

The chain links TRBV10-3 to TRBJ1-5, with a weak D call TRBD1 (5 bases). Germline CDR1 is ENHRY and CDR2 is SYGVKD. The CDR3 extends over 14 amino acids. V lost 3 bases to trimming and J lost 4 bases, with 10 bases between them. The CDR3 is CAISEGRGNQPQHF. CDR3 sequence (DNA): TGTGCCATCAGTGAAGGTCGGGGGAATCAGCCCCAGCATTTT.

V and J are TRBV19 and TRBJ1-2; D might be TRBD1 (5 bases). Germline V gives CDR1 LNHDA, CDR2 SQIVND (reference sequence). Trimming pared 5 bases from V and 3 bases from J, leaving 7 bases between. This CDR3 is built from 12 residues. CDR3 in amino acids: CASSQGYYGYTF. The CDR3 bases are TGTGCCAGTAGTCAGGGCTACTATGGCTACACCTTC.

The chain joins TRBV18 to TRBJ2-1, with 9 bases that match TRBD1. CDR3 length equals 14 residues. From germline, CDR1 is KGHSH and CDR2 LQKENI. Trimming at V came to 6 bases and at J to 6 bases, leaving 6 bases not matched to a gene. The CDR3 loop is CASSTDRGFNEQFF. Here the CDR3 DNA reads TGTGCCAGCTCTACCGACAGGGGGTTCAATGAGCAGTTCTTC.

This chain links TRBV7-2 with TRBJ2-3; no clear D. This CDR3 region has 17 residues. CDR1 is SGHTA, CDR2 FQGNSA, per germline. Trimming shortened V by 4 bases and J by 6 bases, and 23 bases separated the two germline ends. The CDR3 sequence: CASSSKIRTPGRDTQYF. CDR3 DNA: TGTGCCAGCAGCTCGAAGATCAGAACCCCTGGGCGCGATACGCAGTATTTT.

The chain recombines TRBV7-3 with TRBJ2-3, with D possibly matching TRBD1 (6 bases). The CDR3 extends over 13 amino acids. Trimming stripped 7 bases from V and 5 bases from J, with 13 bases between. CDR1 is SGHTA, CDR2 FQGTGA, per germline. CDR3 loop: CASKDSAGDTQYF. The CDR3 bases are TGTGCCAGCAAGGACAGCGCCGGAGATACGCAGTATTTT.

This clone came up a few times. The chain combines TRBV28 with TRBJ1-6, with 10 positions matching TRBD1. The V gene's germline CDR1 is MDHEN and CDR2 SYDVKM. V lost 6 bases to trimming and J lost 9 bases; unmatched junction nucleotides: 5. The CDR3 loop spans 14 amino acids. In DNA, the CDR3 is TGTGCCAGCAGCCTGGGACAGGGGTTTTCACCCCTCCACTTT. Its protein product is CASSLGQGFSPLHF. Drawing the rest from reference TRBV28 and TRBJ1-6, the complete variable domain is DVKVTQSSRYLVKRTGEKVFLECVQDMDHENMFWYRQDPGLGLRLIYFSYDVKMKEKGDIPEGYSVSREKKERFSLILESASTNQTSMYLCASSLGQGFSPLHFGNGTRLTVT.

The chain has TRBV29-1 and TRBJ1-1, with unresolved D. Germline CDR1 and CDR2: SQVTM and ANQGSEA. With 0 bases removed from V and 3 bases from J, the gap between germline ends came to 5 bases. The length of the CDR3 is 12 residues. CDR3 protein: CSVEDGYTEAFF. The CDR3 DNA reads as TGCAGCGTTGAAGACGGCTACACTGAAGCTTTCTTT.

The chain has TRBV5-1 and TRBJ1-3; D unclear. Between the trimmed V and J ends, which lost 4 bases and 0 bases, there was a span of 11 bases. The CDR3 is 15 amino acids. Germline V gives CDR1 SGHRS, CDR2 YFSETQ. The CDR3 protein is CASSPVGISGNTIYF. CDR3 bases: TGCGCCAGCAGCCCGGTTGGCATCTCTGGAAACACCATATATTTT.

V is TRBV18 and J is TRBJ2-7; a weak D match, TRBD1 (5 bases). V lost 4 bases and J 5 bases, leaving 15 bases between the germline ends. CDR1 and CDR2 from the germline V gene are KGHSH and LQKENI. The CDR3 contains 14 residues. In nucleotides, the CDR3 is TGTGCCAGCTCACTTCGGGTCATAGGGGACGAGCAGTACTTC. Translation: CASSLRVIGDEQYF.

The rearrangement uses TRBV20-1 and TRBJ1-3; D unclear. The germline CDR1 and CDR2 sequences are DFQATT and SNEGSKA (reference sequence). The CDR3 has 11 residues. The CDR3 sequence is CSGSWGNTIYF. The CDR3 DNA is TGCAGCGGCTCCTGGGGAAACACCATATATTTT.

J is TRBJ1-2 and V is TRBV5-1, with a possible D match to TRBD1 (5 bases). Trimming took off 0 bases at V and 4 bases at J, with 10 bases between the two ends. Looked up from germline, CDR1 is SGHRS and CDR2 is YFSETQ. The CDR3 extends over 14 amino acids. The CDR3 coding sequence is TGCGCCAGCAGCTTGGAAGGGGTCGGCTATGGCTACACCTTC. Translation gives CASSLEGVGYGYTF.

The chain links TRBV28 to TRBJ2-2; D call uncertain. V was clipped by 8 bases and J by 6 bases, with 19 bases between them. The CDR3 totals 15 residues. The germline V gene has CDR1 MDHEN and CDR2 SYDVKM. DNA for the CDR3: TGTGCCAGCCTAAGTAACCCTTTGGTACCCGGGGAGCTGTTTTTT. Its protein is CASLSNPLVPGELFF.

V gene TRBV19 combines with J gene TRBJ1-5; 7 positions agree with TRBD1. V trimming: 1 base; J trimming: 5 bases; junction bases outside the gene matches: 8. The germline V gene has CDR1 LNHDA and CDR2 SQIVND (reference sequence). The CDR3 is made up of 16 amino acids. The DNA for the CDR3 is TGTGCCAGTAGTATAGGGAGGGGGCGATGGGATCAGCCCCAGCATTTT. As protein: CASSIGRGRWDQPQHF.

The genes are TRBV18 and TRBJ2-1; 11 nucleotides align to TRBD1. Germline CDR1 reads KGHSH; CDR2 reads LQKENI. This CDR3 has 16 residues. J lost 3 bases, V lost 2 bases, and 3 bases had no gene match. DNA for the CDR3: TGTGCCAGCTCACCAAGGGGACAGGGGGACTACAATGAGCAGTTCTTC. As protein: CASSPRGQGDYNEQFF.

The V and J genes are TRBV4-3 and TRBJ2-3, with TRBD2 identical over 10 bases. Looked up from germline, CDR1 is LGHNA and CDR2 is YSLEER. V was clipped by 5 bases and J by 2 bases; unmatched bases: 13. The CDR3 is 18 residues long. The DNA for the CDR3 is TGCGCCAGCAGCTCAAGGATAGGAAGCGGGGGGGCCACAGATACGCAGTATTTT. The encoded protein is CASSSRIGSGGATDTQYF.

V gene TRBV28 combines with J gene TRBJ2-3, with a weak D call TRBD2 (6 bases). The CDR3 length is 12 residues. Per the germline V gene, CDR1 is MDHEN and CDR2 is SYDVKM. The ends were cut back, 5 bases at V and 4 bases at J, with 7 bases in the middle. The CDR3 region has the DNA TGTGCCAGCAGTGGAGGGGCAGATACGCAGTATTTT. This sequence encodes CASSGGADTQYF.

This clone was observed once. The chain is built from TRBV9 and TRBJ2-1, with D possibly TRBD1 on 5 matching bases. The CDR3 has 18 residues. Deletions cut 4 bases from V and 3 bases from J, with 23 bases between. Per germline, CDR1 SGDLS and CDR2 YYNGEE. The DNA for the CDR3 is TGTGCCAGCAGCCGGACACCTACCCCGACAAGAAGCTACAATGAGCAGTTCTTC. Translated, it gives CASSRTPTPTRSYNEQFF.

The chain joins TRBV27 to TRBJ2-4; 14 positions match TRBD2. Germline lookup yields CDR1 MNHEY and CDR2 SMNVEV (reference sequence). V lost 5 bases, J lost 9 bases, and 6 bases stayed unmatched. CDR3 length: 15 amino acids. The CDR3 loop is CASSSSTSGGGIQYF. In DNA, the CDR3 is TGTGCCAGCAGTAGTTCGACTAGCGGGGGGGGCATTCAGTACTTC.

This chain links TRBV7-3 with TRBJ2-1; D might be TRBD2 (5 bases). Germline V lookup: CDR1 SGHTA, CDR2 FQGTGA. The CDR3 contains 15 residues. V was shortened by 5 bases and J by 0 bases, with 11 bases between the two germline ends. The CDR3 here is CASSRSGSSYNEQFF. DNA for the CDR3: TGTGCCAGCAGCCGAAGCGGAAGCTCCTACAATGAGCAGTTCTTC.